Each of the 2 T cell receptor beta chains below was sequenced from the same sample in a study of blood T cell repertoires in COVID-19. Here immunoSEQ multiplex PCR was the method, and the copy in TCRdb shows in-frame clones only, minus some. The repertoire has roughly 250,000 clones, 65% to 85% of them found once; the top ten carry about 1.6%. What was sequenced was peripheral blood. The receptors shown here come from a woman in her thirties or forties who had recovered from COVID-19.

This clone has just one count. The genes are TRBV19 and TRBJ1-1; D gene ambiguous. The CDR3 runs 14 residues. CDR1 is LNHDA, CDR2 SQIVND, per germline (reference sequence). Deletions cut 4 bases from V and 1 base from J, with 10 bases between. The DNA of the CDR3 is TGTGCCAGTAGTACGCTACAGAAGAACACTGAAGCTTTCTTT. This codes for CASSTLQKNTEAFF.

The V gene is TRBV14, the J gene TRBJ2-5; perhaps TRBD1 as D (6 bases). The germline CDR1 and CDR2 sequences are SGHDN and FVKESK. This CDR3 has 13 amino acids. Trimming removed 6 bases at V and 2 bases at J, with 10 bases between. CDR3 DNA: TGTGCCAGCAGTCGTGGACAGCAAGAGACCCAGTACTTC. Translation gives CASSRGQQETQYF.